What follows are 13 T cell receptor beta chains derived from one specimen sequenced in a study of cytomegalovirus exposure and HLA in healthy donors. Use of 60 Vbeta and 13 Jbeta primers characterized the PCR. Libraries were prepared by immunoSEQ multiplex PCR; TCRdb keeps only in-frame clonotypes and omits some of them. This sample's table has fewer than 150,000 clones. The specimen was PBMCs. The source of these receptors is a young man in good health and CMV-seronegative.

The V and J genes are TRBV23-1 and TRBJ1-5, with D hard to call. TRBV23-1 is classed as an ORF, of uncertain function. This CDR3 spans 16 amino acids. Trimming took 0 bases from V and 5 from J, leaving 14 bases between them. CDR3: CASSQSNPHSYQPQHF. CDR3 DNA sequence: TGCGCCAGCAGTCAATCGAATCCCCACAGCTATCAGCCCCAGCATTTT.

J is TRBJ1-1 and V is TRBV6-4, with unresolved D. The germline gives CDR1 MRHNA, CDR2 SNTAGT. Trimming took off 6 bases at V and 0 bases at J, with 8 bases between the two ends. The CDR3 totals 13 residues. CDR3 DNA sequence: TGTGCCAGCAGAGATTCTATGAACACTGAAGCTTTCTTT. Amino acids: CASRDSMNTEAFF.

The genes are TRBV11-2 and TRBJ2-1; perhaps TRBD2 as D (6 bases). From germline, CDR1 is SGHAT and CDR2 FQNNGV. The CDR3 has 15 residues. V dropped 5 bases and J dropped 4 bases, with 15 bases sitting between them. CDR3 residues: CASSGARGVYNEQFF. The CDR3 DNA sequence: TGTGCCAGCAGCGGGGCCCGCGGGGTTTACAATGAGCAGTTCTTC.

This chain links TRBV19 with TRBJ2-3, with a weak D call TRBD2 (5 bases). The CDR3 sequence is 15 residues long. Germline CDR1 and CDR2: LNHDA and SQIVND (reference sequence). Trimming left V 0 bases short and J 2 bases short, with 9 bases between. CDR3 protein: CASSIDPDFTDTQYF. In nucleotides, the CDR3 is TGTGCCAGTAGTATAGATCCGGACTTCACAGATACGCAGTATTTT. The full variable domain, with the rest looked up from reference TRBV19 and TRBJ2-3, is DGGITQSPKYLFRKEGQNVTLSCEQNLNHDAMYWYRQDPGQGLRLIYYSQIVNDFQKGDIAEGYSVSREKKESFPLTVTSAQKNPTAFYLCASSIDPDFTDTQYFGPGTRLTVL.

This sequence joins TRBV9 and TRBJ2-3; a weak D match, TRBD1 (5 bases). Looked up from germline, CDR1 is SGDLS and CDR2 is YYNGEE. V was shortened by 3 bases and J by 1 base, with 12 bases between the two germline ends. The CDR3 is 15 amino acids. CDR3 DNA sequence: TGTGCCAGCAGCGAAAGGGGCCCCGGCACAGATACGCAGTATTTT. Encoded protein: CASSERGPGTDTQYF.

The chain uses TRBV6-5 and TRBJ2-3, with no clear D. V lost 4 bases to trimming and J lost 2 bases, with 10 bases between them. Germline assignment: CDR1 MNHEY and CDR2 SVGAGI. The CDR3 has 14 amino acids. The CDR3 DNA is TGTGCCAGCAGTTTTCAGTACCCCACAGATACGCAGTATTTT. Translated: CASSFQYPTDTQYF.

The chain combines TRBV15 with TRBJ2-3; a weak D match, TRBD2 (5 bases). V lost 8 bases and J 2 bases, leaving 23 bases between the germline ends. Germline CDR1 and CDR2: LNHNV and YYDKDF (reference sequence). The CDR3 sequence is 17 residues long. In DNA form, the CDR3 reads TGTGCCACCCTCAACAAGACTATGAGTAGAATCACAGATACGCAGTATTTT. Translated: CATLNKTMSRITDTQYF. The whole variable domain, remainder taken from reference TRBV15 and TRBJ2-3, is DAMVIQNPRYQVTQFGKPVTLSCSQTLNHNVMYWYQQKSSQAPKLLFHYYDKDFNNEADTPDNFQSRRPNTSFCFLDIRSPGLGDTAMYLCATLNKTMSRITDTQYFGPGTRLTVL.

V gene TRBV19 combines with J gene TRBJ1-1, with D hard to call. CDR1 is LNHDA, CDR2 SQIVND, per germline (reference sequence). The germline V and J ends were trimmed by 6 bases and 2 bases, with 16 bases remaining between them. The CDR3 runs to 15 residues. CDR3 amino acids: CASRGVSGANTEAFF. In DNA, the CDR3 is TGTGCCAGTAGGGGAGTTTCGGGAGCCAACACTGAAGCTTTCTTT.

The chain couples TRBV7-9 to TRBJ2-1; TRBD2 matches at 9 bases. The trim removed 4 bases at V and 9 bases at J, leaving 16 bases unmatched. From germline, CDR1 is SEHNR and CDR2 FQNEAQ (reference sequence). The CDR3 has 17 residues. The CDR3 coding sequence is TGTGCCAGCAGCTCCCCCCAGGCGGGGGGGCGATTTGGTGAGCAGTTCTTC. Protein product: CASSSPQAGGRFGEQFF.

This chain connects TRBV7-3 to TRBJ2-6, with TRBD1 identical over 7 bases. V was pared by 4 bases and J by 2 bases, with 2 bases of the junction left unmatched. Germline V gives CDR1 SGHTA, CDR2 FQGTGA. The length of the CDR3 is 15 residues. The CDR3 loop reads CASSSTGTGANVLTF. The CDR3 nucleotides are TGTGCCAGCAGCTCGACAGGGACTGGGGCCAACGTCCTGACTTTC.

DNA for the CDR3: TGTGCCAGCACCGCGGCAGGGGCCAATCAGCCCCAGCATTTT. Translating it yields CASTAAGANQPQHF. The V call is TRBV6-5, the J call TRBJ1-5, with a tentative D call TRBD1 (6 bases). V was shortened by 7 bases and J by 3 bases, with 13 bases between the two germline ends. CDR1 MNHEY and CDR2 SVGAGI come from the germline V gene. CDR3 length equals 14 residues.

The chain is built from TRBV5-1 and TRBJ2-2, with unresolved D. The V and J ends lost 4 bases and 4 bases respectively, with 8 bases between them. The germline gives CDR1 SGHRS, CDR2 YFSETQ. CDR3 size: 13 residues. CDR3 nucleotide sequence: TGCGCCAGCAGCCATGAGGTCACCGGGGAGCTGTTTTTT. This codes for CASSHEVTGELFF.

The chain recombines TRBV7-2 with TRBJ2-5; 10 bases agree with TRBD2. The J call may be faulty, since TRBJ2-7 better matches the DNA end. The V gene's germline CDR1 is SGHTA and CDR2 FQGNSA. The CDR3 extends over 17 amino acids. CDR3 region: CASSSLGLADSFYEQYF. In nucleotides, the CDR3 is TGTGCCAGCAGCTCTCTCGGACTAGCGGACAGCTTCTACGAGCAGTACTTC.